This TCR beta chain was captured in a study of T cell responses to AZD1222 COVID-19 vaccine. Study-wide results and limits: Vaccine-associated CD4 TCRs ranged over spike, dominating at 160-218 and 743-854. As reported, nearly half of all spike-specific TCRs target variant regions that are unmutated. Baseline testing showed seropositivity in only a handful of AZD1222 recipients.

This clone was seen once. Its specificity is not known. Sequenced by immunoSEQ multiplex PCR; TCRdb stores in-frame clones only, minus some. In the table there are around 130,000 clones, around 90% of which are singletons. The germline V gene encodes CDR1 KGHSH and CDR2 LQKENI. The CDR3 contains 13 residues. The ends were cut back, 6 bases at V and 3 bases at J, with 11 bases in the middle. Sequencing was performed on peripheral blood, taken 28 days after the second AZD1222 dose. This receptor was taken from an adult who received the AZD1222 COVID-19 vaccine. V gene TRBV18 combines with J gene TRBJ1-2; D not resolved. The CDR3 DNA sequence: TGTGCCAGCTCCCAAGGTGGGGACTATGGCTACACCTTC. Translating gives CASSQGGDYGYTF.